This T cell receptor (beta chain) was recorded in a study of post-analysis software for immune sequencing data. Notes on the study in general: Controls had lower frequencies than patients of about 5 TRBV segments, which included TRBV5-6, TRBV5-1 and TRBV20-1.

CDR1 is MNHEY, CDR2 SVGEGT, per germline. Trimming pared 6 bases from V and 1 base from J, leaving 13 bases between. CDR3 length equals 15 residues. Unique molecular identifiers were carried by the TCR beta cDNA libraries. T cells, roughly 0.95 to 10 million of them, yielded roughly 0.5 million cDNA molecules. TCRdb re-derived calls from the PCR reads in MiXCR, one entry per CDR3 protein. The repertoire holds approximately 350,000 distinct CDR3 sequences, with less than 40% as singletons. Only a few counts were recorded for this clonotype. Its antigen is still unknown. This chain connects TRBV6-2 or TRBV6-3 to TRBJ1-5; TRBD1 is a possible D gene (6 bases). Sequenced material: blood. This clonotype originated in a girl between 10 and 17 years old with multiple sclerosis. The CDR3 bases are TGTGCCAGCAGCGCTGGGACACTAAGCAATCAGCCCCAGCATTTT. Protein sequence: CASSAGTLSNQPQHF.